This T cell receptor beta chain was found in a study of OX40 agonist ivuxolimab in advanced cancers. About the research overall: Treatment of patients was with ivuxolimab, an agonistic anti-OX40 (CD134) antibody. The dose of intravenous ivuxolimab that patients received every 2 weeks ranged from 0.01 to 10 mg/kg.

CDR1 is SGHRS and CDR2 is YFSETQ in the germline V gene. Between the trimmed V and J ends, which lost 4 bases and 5 bases, there was a span of 14 bases. CDR3 length: 14 residues. Sampling of blood occurred at baseline, cycle 4 day 1, and cycle 7 day 1. With respect to this clone: Its matching antigen is unknown.

Produced via immunoSEQ multiplex PCR; TCRdb's table is partial and in-frame only. The sample records 45,000 to 50,000 clones, around 80% being singletons. Regarding the study as a whole: Relatively little clonal expansion, among the lowest observed, appeared in partial responders at 0.1-3.0 mg/kg.

The source of this sequence is an adult with an advanced solid tumor such as melanoma, head and neck, liver or kidney cancer. The V and J genes are TRBV5-1 and TRBJ2-3; D remains unclear. This material consisted of CD4+ or CD8+ T cells sorted from blood, taken in a trial of the OX40 agonist ivuxolimab. CDR3 amino acids: CASSLAVSQDTQYF. CDR3 sequence (DNA): TGCGCCAGCAGCCTGGCGGTCAGCCAAGATACGCAGTATTTT.